Following are 2 T cell receptor beta chains from one sample sequenced in a study of cytomegalovirus exposure and HLA in healthy donors. The protocol was immunoSEQ multiplex PCR, while the TCRdb copy is restricted to in-frame clones and leaves out a portion. This sample yields some 150,000 clones, of which around 83% are seen a single time; 2.1% belongs to the top ten. Material: PBMCs. These receptors were obtained from a human donor in good health.

The chain employs TRBV29-1 and TRBJ1-2; possible D gene TRBD1, 5 bases. Per germline, CDR1 SQVTM and CDR2 ANQGSEA. The V end was cut by 3 bases, the J end by 5 bases, with 19 bases between. The CDR3 totals 15 residues. CDR3 sequence: CSVDGGNPAGYGYTF. The CDR3 DNA sequence: TGCAGCGTTGATGGGGGGAACCCCGCCGGATATGGCTACACCTTC.

The CDR3 here is CSVEEDSGSTDTQYF. DNA for the CDR3: TGCAGCGTTGAAGAAGATAGCGGGAGCACAGATACGCAGTATTTT. The gene calls are TRBV29-1 and TRBJ2-3, with 7 bases lining up with TRBD2. There are 15 residues in the CDR3. J gave up 0 bases and V 0 bases, and 3 bases lay outside the gene matches. CDR1 is SQVTM and CDR2 is ANQGSEA in the germline V gene.